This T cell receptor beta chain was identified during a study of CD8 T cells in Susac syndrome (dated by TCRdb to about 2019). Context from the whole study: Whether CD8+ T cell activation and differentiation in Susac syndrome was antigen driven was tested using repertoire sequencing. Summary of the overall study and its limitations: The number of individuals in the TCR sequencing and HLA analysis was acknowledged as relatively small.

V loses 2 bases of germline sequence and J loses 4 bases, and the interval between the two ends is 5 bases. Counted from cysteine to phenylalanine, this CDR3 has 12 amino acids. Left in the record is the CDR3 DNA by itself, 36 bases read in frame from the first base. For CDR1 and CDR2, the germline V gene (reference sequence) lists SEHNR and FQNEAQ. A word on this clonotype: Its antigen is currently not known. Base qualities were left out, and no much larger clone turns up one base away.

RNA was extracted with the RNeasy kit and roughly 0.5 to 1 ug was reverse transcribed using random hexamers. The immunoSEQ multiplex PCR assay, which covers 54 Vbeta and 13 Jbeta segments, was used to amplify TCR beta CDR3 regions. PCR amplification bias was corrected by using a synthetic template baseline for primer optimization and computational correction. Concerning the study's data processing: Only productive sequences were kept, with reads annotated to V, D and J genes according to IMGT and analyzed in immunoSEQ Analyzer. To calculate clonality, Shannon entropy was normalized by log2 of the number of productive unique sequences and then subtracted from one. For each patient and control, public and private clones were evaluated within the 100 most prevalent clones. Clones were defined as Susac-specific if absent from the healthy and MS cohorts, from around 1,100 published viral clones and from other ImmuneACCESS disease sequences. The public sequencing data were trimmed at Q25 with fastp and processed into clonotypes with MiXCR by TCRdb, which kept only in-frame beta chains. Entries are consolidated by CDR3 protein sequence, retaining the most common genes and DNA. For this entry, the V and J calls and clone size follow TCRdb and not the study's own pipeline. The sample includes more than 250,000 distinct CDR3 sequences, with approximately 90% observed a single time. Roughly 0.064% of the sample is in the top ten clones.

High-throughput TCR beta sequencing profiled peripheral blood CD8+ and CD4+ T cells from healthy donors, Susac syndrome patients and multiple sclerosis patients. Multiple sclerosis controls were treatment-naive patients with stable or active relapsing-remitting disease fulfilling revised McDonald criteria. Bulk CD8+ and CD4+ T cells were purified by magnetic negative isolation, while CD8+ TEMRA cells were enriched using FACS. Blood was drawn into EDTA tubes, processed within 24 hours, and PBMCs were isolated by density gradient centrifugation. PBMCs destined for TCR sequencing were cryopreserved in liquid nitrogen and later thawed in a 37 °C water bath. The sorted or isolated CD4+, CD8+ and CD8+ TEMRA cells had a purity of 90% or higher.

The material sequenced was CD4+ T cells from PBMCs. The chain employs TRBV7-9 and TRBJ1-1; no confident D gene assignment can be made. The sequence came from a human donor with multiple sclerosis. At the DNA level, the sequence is TGTGCCAGCAGCTTACCCCCCACTGAAGCTTTCTTT. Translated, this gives CASSLPPTEAFF.